The 5 T cell receptor beta chains below were found in one sample sequenced in a study of cytomegalovirus exposure and HLA in healthy donors. The PCR used 60 Vbeta and 13 Jbeta primers. TCRdb's table, derived via immunoSEQ multiplex PCR, lists solely in-frame clones and lacks some. The data show 160,000 or so clones, just over 75% seen once. The specimen was PBMCs. The receptors were sampled from a woman between 40 and 55 years old in good health and CMV-seronegative.

The V gene is TRBV9, the J gene TRBJ2-2, with 7 bases identical to TRBD2. The CDR3 length is 15 residues. V was pared by 3 bases and J by 3 bases, with 5 bases of the junction left unmatched. Germline values: CDR1 SGDLS, CDR2 YYNGEE. The CDR3 loop is CASSARELDTGELFF. The DNA for the CDR3 is TGTGCCAGCAGCGCGCGGGAGTTGGACACCGGGGAGCTGTTTTTT.

V usage is TRBV6-5 and J usage is TRBJ2-7; 7 bases are shared with TRBD2. The V gene's germline CDR1 is MNHEY and CDR2 SVGAGI. The CDR3 length is 14 residues. Germline trimming cut 2 bases from V and 1 base from J; bases unmatched to any gene: 2. The CDR3 coding sequence is TGTGCCAGCAGTTACCGGCGGGAGTCCTACGAGCAGTACTTC. It specifies CASSYRRESYEQYF.

This clone was counted a single time. CDR3 coding DNA: TGCGCCAGCAGCCAAGCTTCCCGGGACAGCCTTATCCAAGAGACCCAGTACTTC. As protein: CASSQASRDSLIQETQYF. The gene calls are TRBV4-1 and TRBJ2-5, with 7 bases lining up with TRBD1. The germline CDR1 and CDR2 sequences are MGHRA and YSYEKL. CDR3 length: 18 amino acids. The J segment lost 1 base and the V segment lost 1 base, leaving 12 bases of the junction unmatched.

This sequence joins TRBV19 and TRBJ2-3; 7 bases align to TRBD1. Germline CDR1 is LNHDA and CDR2 is SQIVND (reference sequence). The CDR3 consists of 13 residues. After removal of 9 bases from V and 1 base from J, the junction contained 4 bases not matched to a gene. DNA for the CDR3: TGTGCCAGCTGGGACAGCCGCACAGATACGCAGTATTTT. It yields the protein CASWDSRTDTQYF.

The rearrangement joins TRBV7-2 to TRBJ2-2; D may be TRBD2 (6 bases). Deletions cut 2 bases from V and 2 bases from J, with 15 bases between. The germline gives CDR1 SGHTA, CDR2 FQGNSA. There are 17 residues in the CDR3. CDR3 region: CASSLSPGGTNTGELFF. DNA for the CDR3: TGTGCCAGCAGCTTAAGTCCGGGCGGGACTAACACCGGGGAGCTGTTTTTT.